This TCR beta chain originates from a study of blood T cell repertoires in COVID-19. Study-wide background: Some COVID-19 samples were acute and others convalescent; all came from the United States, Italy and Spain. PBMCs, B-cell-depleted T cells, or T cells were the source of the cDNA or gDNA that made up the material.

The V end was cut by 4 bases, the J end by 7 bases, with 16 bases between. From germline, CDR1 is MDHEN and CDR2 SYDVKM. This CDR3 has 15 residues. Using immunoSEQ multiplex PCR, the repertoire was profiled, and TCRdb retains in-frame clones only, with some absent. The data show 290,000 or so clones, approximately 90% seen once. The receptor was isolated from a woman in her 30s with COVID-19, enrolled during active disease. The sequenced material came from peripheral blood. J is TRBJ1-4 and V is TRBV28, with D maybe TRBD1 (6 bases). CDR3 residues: CASSSSKGEGEKLFF. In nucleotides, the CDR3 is TGTGCCAGCAGTTCGAGTAAGGGGGAAGGTGAAAAACTGTTTTTT. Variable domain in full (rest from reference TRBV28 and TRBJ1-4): DVKVTQSSRYLVKRTGEKVFLECVQDMDHENMFWYRQDPGLGLRLIYFSYDVKMKEKGDIPEGYSVSREKKERFSLILESASTNQTSMYLCASSSSKGEGEKLFFGSGTQLSVL.